Reported below is one TCR beta chain. This entry belongs to a study of blood T cell repertoires in COVID-19. Study background: PBMCs, B-cell-depleted T cells, or T cells were the source of the cDNA or gDNA that made up the material.

Participant age was about 18 to 89 years, and participants resided in fewer than 25 US areas. Method: immunoSEQ multiplex PCR; TCRdb's copy keeps in-frame clones and lacks some. In the table there are some 300,000 clones, 90% of which are singletons. V was clipped by 2 bases and J by 0 bases; unmatched bases: 5. The CDR3 is made up of 18 amino acids. Germline V gives CDR1 MNHEY, CDR2 SMNVEV (reference sequence). The chain joins TRBV27 to TRBJ2-3; 13 nucleotides agree with TRBD2. The material sequenced was PBMCs or T cells enriched from blood (not recorded which). The receptor was isolated from a woman aged 30 to 39 who had been exposed to COVID-19. The CDR3, as DNA: TGTGCCAGCAGTTTAGAGGCGGGACTAGCGGGGAGCACAGATACGCAGTATTTT. Its protein product is CASSLEAGLAGSTDTQYF.